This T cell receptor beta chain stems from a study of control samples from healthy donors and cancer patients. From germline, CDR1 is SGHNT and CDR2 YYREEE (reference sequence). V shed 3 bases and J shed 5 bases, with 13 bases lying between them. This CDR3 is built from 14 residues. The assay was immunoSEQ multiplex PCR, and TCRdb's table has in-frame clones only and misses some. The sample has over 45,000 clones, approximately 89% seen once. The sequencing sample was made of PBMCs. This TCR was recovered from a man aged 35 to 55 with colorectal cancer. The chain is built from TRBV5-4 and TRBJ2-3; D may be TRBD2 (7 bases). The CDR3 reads CASSWGGGEDTQYF. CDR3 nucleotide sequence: TGTGCCAGCAGCTGGGGGGGCGGGGAAGATACGCAGTATTTT.